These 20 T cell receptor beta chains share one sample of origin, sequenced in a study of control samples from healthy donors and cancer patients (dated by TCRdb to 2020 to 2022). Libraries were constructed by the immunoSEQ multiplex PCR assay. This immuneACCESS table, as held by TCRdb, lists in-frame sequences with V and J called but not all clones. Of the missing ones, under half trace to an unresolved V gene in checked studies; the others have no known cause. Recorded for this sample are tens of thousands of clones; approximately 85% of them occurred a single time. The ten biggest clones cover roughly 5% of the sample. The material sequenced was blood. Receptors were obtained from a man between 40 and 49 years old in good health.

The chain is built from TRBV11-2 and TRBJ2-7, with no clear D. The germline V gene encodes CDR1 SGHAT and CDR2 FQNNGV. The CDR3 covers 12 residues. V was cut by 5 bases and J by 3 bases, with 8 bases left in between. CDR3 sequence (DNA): TGTGCCAGCAGCGAAGGATACTACGAGCAGTACTTC. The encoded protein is CASSEGYYEQYF.

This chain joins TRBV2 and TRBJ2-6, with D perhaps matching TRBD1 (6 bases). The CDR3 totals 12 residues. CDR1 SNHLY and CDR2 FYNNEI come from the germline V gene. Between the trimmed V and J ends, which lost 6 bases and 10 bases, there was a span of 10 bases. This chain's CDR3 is CASSLDRNVLTF. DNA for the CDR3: TGTGCCAGCAGCCTTGACAGGAACGTCCTGACTTTC.

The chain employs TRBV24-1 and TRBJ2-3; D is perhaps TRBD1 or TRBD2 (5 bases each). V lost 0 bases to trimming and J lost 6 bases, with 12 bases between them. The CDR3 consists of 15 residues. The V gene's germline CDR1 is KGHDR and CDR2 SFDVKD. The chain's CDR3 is CATSDLWGRSDTQYF. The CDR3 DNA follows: TGTGCCACCAGTGATTTGTGGGGGAGATCCGATACGCAGTATTTT.

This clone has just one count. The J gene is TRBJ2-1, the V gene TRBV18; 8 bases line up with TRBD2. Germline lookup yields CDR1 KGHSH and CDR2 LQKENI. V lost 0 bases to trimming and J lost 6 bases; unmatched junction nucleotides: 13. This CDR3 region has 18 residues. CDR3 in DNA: TGTGCCAGCTCACCACCGGTAGCGGGACCCCTTGGGGCCAATGAGCAGTTCTTC. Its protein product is CASSPPVAGPLGANEQFF. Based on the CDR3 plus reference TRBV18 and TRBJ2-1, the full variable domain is NAGVMQNPRHLVRRRGQEARLRCSPMKGHSHVYWYRQLPEEGLKFMVYLQKENIIDESGMPKERFSAEFPKEGPSILRIQQVVRGDSAAYFCASSPPVAGPLGANEQFFGPGTRLTVL.

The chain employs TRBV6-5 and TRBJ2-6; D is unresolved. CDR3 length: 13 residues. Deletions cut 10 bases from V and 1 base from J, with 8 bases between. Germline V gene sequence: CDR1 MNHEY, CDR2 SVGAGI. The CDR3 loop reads CATEASGANVLTF. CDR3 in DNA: TGTGCCACTGAGGCTTCTGGGGCCAACGTCCTGACTTTC.

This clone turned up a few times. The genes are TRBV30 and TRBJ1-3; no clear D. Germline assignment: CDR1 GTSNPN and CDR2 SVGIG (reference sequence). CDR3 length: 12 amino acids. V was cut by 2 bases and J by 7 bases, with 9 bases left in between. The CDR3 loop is CAWSLPRNTIYF. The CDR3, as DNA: TGTGCCTGGAGTTTGCCCCGGAACACCATATATTTT.

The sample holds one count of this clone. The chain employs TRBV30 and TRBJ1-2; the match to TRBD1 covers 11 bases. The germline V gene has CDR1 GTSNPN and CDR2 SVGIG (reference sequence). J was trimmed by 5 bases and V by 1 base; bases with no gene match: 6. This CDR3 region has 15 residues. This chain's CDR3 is CAWSGLGQGAYGYTF. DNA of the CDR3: TGTGCCTGGAGTGGGCTCGGACAGGGGGCGTATGGCTACACCTTC.

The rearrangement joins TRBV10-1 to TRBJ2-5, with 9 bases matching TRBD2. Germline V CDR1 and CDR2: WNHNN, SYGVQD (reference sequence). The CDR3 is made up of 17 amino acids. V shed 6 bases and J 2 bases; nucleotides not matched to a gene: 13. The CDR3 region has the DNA TGCGCCAGCAGAACAACGACCTGTCTAGCGGGGCAAGAGACCCAGTACTTC. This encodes CASRTTTCLAGQETQYF.

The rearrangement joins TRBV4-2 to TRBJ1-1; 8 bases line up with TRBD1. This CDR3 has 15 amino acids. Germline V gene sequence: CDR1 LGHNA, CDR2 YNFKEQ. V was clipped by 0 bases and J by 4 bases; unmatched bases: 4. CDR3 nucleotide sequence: TGTGCCAGCAGCCAAGAACCAGGGGGCTTCACTGAAGCTTTCTTT. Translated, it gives CASSQEPGGFTEAFF.

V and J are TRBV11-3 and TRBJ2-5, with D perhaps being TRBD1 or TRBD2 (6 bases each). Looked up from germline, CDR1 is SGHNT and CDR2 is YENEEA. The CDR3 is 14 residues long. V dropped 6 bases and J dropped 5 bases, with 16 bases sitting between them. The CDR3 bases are TGTGCCAGCAGTCGAGGGGGGAGCTGGGAGACCCAGTACTTC. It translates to CASSRGGSWETQYF.

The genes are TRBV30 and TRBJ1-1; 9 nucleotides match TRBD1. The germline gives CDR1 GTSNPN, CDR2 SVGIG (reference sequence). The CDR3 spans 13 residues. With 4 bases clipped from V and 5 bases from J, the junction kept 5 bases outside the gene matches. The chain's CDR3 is CAWMDRGGTEAFF. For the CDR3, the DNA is TGTGCCTGGATGGACAGGGGAGGTACTGAAGCTTTCTTT.

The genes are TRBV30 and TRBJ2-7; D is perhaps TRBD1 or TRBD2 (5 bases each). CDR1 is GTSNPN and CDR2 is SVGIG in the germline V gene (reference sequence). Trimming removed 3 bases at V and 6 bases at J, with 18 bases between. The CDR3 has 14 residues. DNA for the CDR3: TGTGCCTGGAGACGAGGGCAGGGACCTTCCGAGCAGTACTTC. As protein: CAWRRGQGPSEQYF.

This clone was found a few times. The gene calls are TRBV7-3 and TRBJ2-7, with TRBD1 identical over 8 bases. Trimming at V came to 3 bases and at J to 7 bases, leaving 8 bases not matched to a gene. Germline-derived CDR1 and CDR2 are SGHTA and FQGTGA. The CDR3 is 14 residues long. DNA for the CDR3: TGTGCCAGCAGCTTTCAGGGGGCGCTGGGAGAGCAGTACTTC. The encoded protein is CASSFQGALGEQYF.

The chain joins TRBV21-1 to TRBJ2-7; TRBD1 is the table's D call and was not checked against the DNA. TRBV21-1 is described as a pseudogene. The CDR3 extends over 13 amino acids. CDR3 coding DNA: TGTGCCACCCTGGCCCCGTTTCACTACGAGCAGTACTTC. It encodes CATLAPFHYEQYF.

The CDR3 is CASSLRAAGNTIYF. CDR3 DNA: TGTGCCAGCAGTTTACGGGCAGCAGGAAACACCATATATTTT. The gene calls are TRBV27 and TRBJ1-3; D uncertain. Per germline, CDR1 MNHEY and CDR2 SMNVEV (reference sequence). V gave up 2 bases and J gave up 4 bases, with 9 bases separating them. The CDR3 runs 14 residues.

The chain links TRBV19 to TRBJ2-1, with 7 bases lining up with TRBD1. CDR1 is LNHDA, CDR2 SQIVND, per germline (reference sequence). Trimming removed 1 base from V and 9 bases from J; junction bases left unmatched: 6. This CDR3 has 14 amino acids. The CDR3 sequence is CASSIGQGVSEQFF. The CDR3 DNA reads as TGTGCCAGTAGTATAGGACAGGGCGTTAGTGAGCAGTTCTTC.

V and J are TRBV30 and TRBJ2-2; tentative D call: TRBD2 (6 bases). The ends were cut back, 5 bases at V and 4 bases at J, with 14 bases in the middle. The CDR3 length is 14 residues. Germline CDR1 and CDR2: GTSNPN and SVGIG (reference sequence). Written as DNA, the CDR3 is TGTGCCTGGGGGGGAACGGGAGCCACCGGGGAGCTGTTTTTT. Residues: CAWGGTGATGELFF.

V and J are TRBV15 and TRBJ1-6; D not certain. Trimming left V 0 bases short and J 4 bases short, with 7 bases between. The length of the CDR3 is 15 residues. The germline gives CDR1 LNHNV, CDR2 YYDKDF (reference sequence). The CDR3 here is CATSRDLVYNSPLHF. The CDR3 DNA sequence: TGTGCCACCAGCAGAGATTTGGTGTATAATTCACCCCTCCACTTT.

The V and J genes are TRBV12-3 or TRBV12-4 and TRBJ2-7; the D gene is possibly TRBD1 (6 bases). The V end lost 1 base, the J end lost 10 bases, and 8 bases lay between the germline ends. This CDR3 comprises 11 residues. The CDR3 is CASSLEGEQYF. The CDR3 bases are TGTGCCAGCAGTTTAGAGGGGGAACAGTACTTC.

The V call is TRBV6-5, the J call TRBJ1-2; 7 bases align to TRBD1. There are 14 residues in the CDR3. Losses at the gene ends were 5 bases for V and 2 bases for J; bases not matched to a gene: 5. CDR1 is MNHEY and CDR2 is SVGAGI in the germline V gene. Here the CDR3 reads CASSPGQLNYGYTF. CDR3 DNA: TGTGCCAGCAGTCCGGGACAGTTAAACTATGGCTACACCTTC.